The clone carrying this T cell receptor (beta chain) was seen a single time. Its target is not known. Unique molecular identifiers were present on cDNA, and template switching added a universal primer site. TCRdb itself ran the 5' RACE reads through MiXCR, one entry per CDR3 protein. Of about 100,000 distinct CDR3 sequences listed, about 6.1% are singletons. Healthy Caucasians provided all donations. This specimen comes from a study of identical twins. General study findings and limits: Reduced insertions were recorded for abundant cord blood beta clonotypes, with no such pattern in memory repertoires. Out-of-frame TCR alpha sharing in monozygotic twins exceeded recombination model predictions.

The sample taken for sequencing was memory T cells sorted from blood. This TCR derives from a woman in her 50s in good health.

This CDR3 is CASGQGVSYNEQFF. The CDR3 nucleotides are TGTGCCAGCGGGCAGGGTGTCTCCTACAATGAGCAGTTCTTC. The chain employs TRBV7-2 and TRBJ2-1; TRBD1 is a possible D gene (5 bases). Germline CDR1 reads SGHTA; CDR2 reads FQGNSA. The CDR3 has 14 amino acids. V lost 8 bases and J 0 bases, leaving 11 bases between the germline ends.